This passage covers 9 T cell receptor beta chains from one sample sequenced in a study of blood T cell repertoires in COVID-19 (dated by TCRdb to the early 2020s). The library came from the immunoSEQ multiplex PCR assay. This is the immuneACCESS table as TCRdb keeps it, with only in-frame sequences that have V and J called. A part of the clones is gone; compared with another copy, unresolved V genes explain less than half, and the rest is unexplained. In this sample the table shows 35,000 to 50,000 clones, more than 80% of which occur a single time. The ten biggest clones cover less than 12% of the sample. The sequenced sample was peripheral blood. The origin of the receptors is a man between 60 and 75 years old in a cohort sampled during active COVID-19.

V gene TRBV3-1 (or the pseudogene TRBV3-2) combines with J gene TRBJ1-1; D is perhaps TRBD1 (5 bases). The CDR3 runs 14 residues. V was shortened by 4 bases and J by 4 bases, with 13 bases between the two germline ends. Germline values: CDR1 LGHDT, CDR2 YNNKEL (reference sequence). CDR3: CASSPPGRSTEAFF. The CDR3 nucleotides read TGTGCCAGCAGCCCACCAGGGAGGAGCACTGAAGCTTTCTTT.

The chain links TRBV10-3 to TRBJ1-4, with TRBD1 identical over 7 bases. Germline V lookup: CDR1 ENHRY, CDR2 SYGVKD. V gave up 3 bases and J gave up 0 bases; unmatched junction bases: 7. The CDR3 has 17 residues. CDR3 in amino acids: CAISDRQGYATNEKLFF. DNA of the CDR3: TGTGCCATCAGTGATCGACAGGGATATGCAACTAATGAAAAACTGTTTTTT.

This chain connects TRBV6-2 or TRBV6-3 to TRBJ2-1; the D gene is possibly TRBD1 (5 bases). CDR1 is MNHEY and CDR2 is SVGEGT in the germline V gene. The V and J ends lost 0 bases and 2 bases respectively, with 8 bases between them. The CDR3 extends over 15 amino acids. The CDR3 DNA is TGTGCCAGCAGTTACTCGACAGACCCCTACAATGAGCAGTTCTTC. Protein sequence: CASSYSTDPYNEQFF.

The CDR3: CASSPGQGNSPLHF. DNA of the CDR3: TGTGCCAGCTCACCAGGACAGGGGAATTCACCCCTCCACTTT. The chain carries TRBV18 and TRBJ1-6, with 9 bases identical to TRBD1. V trimming: 2 bases; J trimming: 7 bases; junction bases outside the gene matches: 0. The CDR3 contains 14 residues. In germline, CDR1 is KGHSH, CDR2 LQKENI.

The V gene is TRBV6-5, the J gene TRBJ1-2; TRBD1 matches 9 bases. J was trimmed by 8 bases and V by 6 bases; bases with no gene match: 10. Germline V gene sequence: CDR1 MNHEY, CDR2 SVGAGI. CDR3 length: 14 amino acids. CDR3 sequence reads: CASSPGTGSFGYTF. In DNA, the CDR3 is TGTGCCAGCAGCCCCGGGACAGGGTCCTTCGGCTACACCTTC.

The DNA of the CDR3 is TGTGCCTGGAGCCGTGTGGGGCCAGGGGCCAACGTCCTGACTTTC. Its translation is CAWSRVGPGANVLTF. The V gene is TRBV30, the J gene TRBJ2-6; TRBD1 might be the D (5 bases). The V gene lost 3 bases and the J gene lost 4 bases, with 13 bases spanning the gap. The germline V gene encodes CDR1 GTSNPN and CDR2 SVGIG (reference sequence). The CDR3 is 15 amino acids.

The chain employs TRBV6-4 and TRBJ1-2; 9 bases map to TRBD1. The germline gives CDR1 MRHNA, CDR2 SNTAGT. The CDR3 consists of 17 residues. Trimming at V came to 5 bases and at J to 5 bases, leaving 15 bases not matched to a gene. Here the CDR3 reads CASSNITGGPPTYGYTF. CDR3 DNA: TGTGCCAGCAGTAACATAACAGGGGGCCCACCAACATATGGCTACACCTTC.

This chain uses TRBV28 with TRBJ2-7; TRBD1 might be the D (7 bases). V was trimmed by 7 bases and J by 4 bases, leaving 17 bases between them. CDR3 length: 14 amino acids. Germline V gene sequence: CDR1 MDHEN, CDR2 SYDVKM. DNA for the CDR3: TGTGCCAGCAAGTCGGAGGGGGCGGTATACGAGCAGTACTTC. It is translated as CASKSEGAVYEQYF.

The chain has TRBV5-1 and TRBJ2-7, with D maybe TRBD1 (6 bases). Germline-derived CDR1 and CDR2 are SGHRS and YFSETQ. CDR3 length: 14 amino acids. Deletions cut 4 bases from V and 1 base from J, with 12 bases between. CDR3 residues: CASSGDTRSYEQYF. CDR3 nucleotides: TGCGCCAGCAGCGGGGACACCCGATCCTACGAGCAGTACTTC.